One and the same sample provided the 17 T cell receptor beta chains below, sequenced in a study of blood T cell repertoires in COVID-19. This table comes from immunoSEQ multiplex PCR, and its TCRdb copy is limited to in-frame clones, with some not included. The sample records fewer than 60,000 clones, 84% being singletons. The sample was peripheral blood. The receptors derive from a man aged 60-69 years with acute or convalescent COVID-19.

This chain connects TRBV4-2 to TRBJ2-3, with 13 bases identical to TRBD2. The germline V gene encodes CDR1 LGHNA and CDR2 YNFKEQ. V lost 2 bases, J lost 4 bases, and 6 bases stayed unmatched. CDR3 length: 17 residues. CDR3 bases: TGTGCCAGCAGCCAACTTACTAGCGGGGGGGCCCCAGATACGCAGTATTTT. Its protein product is CASSQLTSGGAPDTQYF.

The chain has TRBV7-3 and TRBJ1-2; TRBD1 might be the D (5 bases). V was pared by 5 bases and J by 4 bases, with 14 bases between. CDR1 and CDR2 from the germline V gene are SGHTA and FQGTGA. CDR3 length: 14 residues. CDR3: CASSPDNSPYGYTF. The CDR3 DNA is TGTGCCAGCAGCCCGGACAATTCACCCTATGGCTACACCTTC.

This chain joins TRBV4-1 and TRBJ1-2, with 8 bases fitting TRBD1. The J segment lost 5 bases and the V segment lost 1 base, leaving 6 bases of the junction unmatched. CDR1 is MGHRA and CDR2 is YSYEKL in the germline V gene. There are 15 residues in the CDR3. The CDR3 DNA reads as TGCGCCAGCAGCCAAGCCACAGGGGGGGGGTATGGCTACACCTTC. Translating it yields CASSQATGGGYGYTF.

This clone was seen only a few times. Other nucleotide sequences from this sample produce the same CDR3. The rearrangement joins TRBV6-5 to TRBJ1-1; a possible D gene is TRBD1 (6 bases). Looked up from germline, CDR1 is MNHEY and CDR2 is SVGAGI. The CDR3 is made up of 15 amino acids. V lost 0 bases and J 1 base, leaving 9 bases between the germline ends. The DNA of the CDR3 is TGTGCCAGCAGTTACTCGAGCAGGGGGAACACTGAAGCTTTCTTT. It codes for CASSYSSRGNTEAFF.

The chain joins TRBV24-1 to TRBJ2-1, with 7 bases fitting TRBD1. The CDR3 has 14 residues. V shed 3 bases and J 9 bases; nucleotides not matched to a gene: 7. Germline V CDR1 and CDR2: KGHDR, SFDVKD. As DNA, the CDR3 is TGTGCCACCAGTGATAGACAGGGCCGTAGTGAGCAGTTCTTC. Protein sequence: CATSDRQGRSEQFF.

This clone occurred a few times. The chain links TRBV11-2 to TRBJ1-2, with 7 bases matching TRBD1. Trimming took 1 base from V and 7 from J; bases not matched to a gene: 3. The CDR3 loop spans 13 amino acids. Germline V gene sequence: CDR1 SGHAT, CDR2 FQNNGV. The CDR3 here is CASSLVTGSGYTF. The CDR3 DNA is TGTGCCAGCAGCTTAGTGACAGGGTCTGGCTACACCTTC.

The chain couples TRBV12-3 or TRBV12-4 to TRBJ1-2, with D perhaps matching TRBD1 (6 bases). Trimming took 3 bases from V and 4 from J, leaving 9 bases between them. The CDR3 is made up of 13 amino acids. The CDR3 is CASSFRGSYGYTF. The CDR3 DNA reads TGTGCCAGCAGTTTCAGGGGTAGCTATGGCTACACCTTC.

This chain uses TRBV27 with TRBJ2-5; D may be TRBD2 (7 bases). With 2 bases removed from V and 5 bases from J, the gap between germline ends came to 15 bases. CDR1 and CDR2 (germline): MNHEY, SMNVEV (reference sequence). The CDR3 sequence is 15 residues long. The CDR3 loop reads CASSLGEGGGETQYF. The DNA of the CDR3 is TGTGCCAGCAGTTTAGGGGAGGGGGGAGGCGAGACCCAGTACTTC.

The chain uses TRBV10-1 and TRBJ1-1, with 7 positions matching TRBD1. After removal of 2 bases from V and 3 bases from J, the junction contained 15 bases not matched to a gene. The germline CDR1 and CDR2 sequences are WNHNN and SYGVQD (reference sequence). The CDR3 is made up of 18 amino acids. The CDR3 DNA sequence: TGCGCCAGCAGTGAGGTTCATCGACAGGGAAGGGGTTACACTGAAGCTTTCTTT. This encodes CASSEVHRQGRGYTEAFF.

The chain combines TRBV7-3 with TRBJ2-5; D gene ambiguous. With 1 base removed from V and 1 base from J, the gap between germline ends came to 10 bases. The length of the CDR3 is 15 residues. Germline-derived CDR1 and CDR2 are SGHTA and FQGTGA. CDR3 sequence: CASSLNGPPQETQYF. CDR3 DNA: TGTGCCAGCAGCTTAAACGGTCCACCCCAAGAGACCCAGTACTTC.

This clone was found once. This chain connects TRBV5-4 to TRBJ1-2; TRBD1 aligns across 9 bases. The CDR3 is made up of 13 amino acids. V shed 5 bases and J 7 bases; nucleotides not matched to a gene: 6. CDR1 and CDR2 (germline): SGHNT, YYREEE (reference sequence). The CDR3 protein is CASRKQGAGGYTF. For the CDR3, the DNA is TGTGCCAGCAGAAAACAGGGGGCTGGTGGCTACACCTTC.

The rearrangement joins TRBV19 to TRBJ2-1; D is uncertain. CDR1 LNHDA and CDR2 SQIVND come from the germline V gene (reference sequence). Trimming removed 2 bases at V and 5 bases at J, with 16 bases between. This CDR3 has 16 amino acids. CDR3: CASSILTDLSNNEQFF. Written as DNA, the CDR3 is TGTGCCAGTAGTATACTAACAGACCTGAGCAACAATGAGCAGTTCTTC.

This rearrangement joins TRBV6-1 to TRBJ1-1; perhaps TRBD1 as D (6 bases). The ends were cut back, 2 bases at V and 1 base at J, with 14 bases in the middle. Germline V CDR1 and CDR2: MNHNS, SASEGT. This CDR3 has 16 residues. The CDR3 region has the DNA TGTGCCAGCAGTGAATGGGCAGGGGTAACGAACACTGAAGCTTTCTTT. Encoded protein: CASSEWAGVTNTEAFF.

V is TRBV20-1 and J is TRBJ1-2; perhaps TRBD1 as D (6 bases). Trimming removed 8 bases from V and 4 bases from J, with 11 bases in between. The CDR3 covers 11 residues. The germline V gene has CDR1 DFQATT and CDR2 SNEGSKA (reference sequence). CDR3 sequence: CSLTGSYGYTF. The CDR3 DNA reads TGCAGTTTAACAGGGTCCTATGGCTACACCTTC.

The V gene is TRBV4-1, the J gene TRBJ1-4; 9 bases are a match to TRBD1. The V gene's germline CDR1 is MGHRA and CDR2 YSYEKL. The CDR3 is 16 residues long. The J segment lost 8 bases and the V segment lost 4 bases, leaving 11 bases of the junction unmatched. CDR3 bases: TGCGCCAGCAGCCGCACCGGGACAGGGCAGAAAGAAAAACTGTTTTTT. Translating gives CASSRTGTGQKEKLFF.

This clone was recorded a few times. The V gene is TRBV18, the J gene TRBJ2-1; 7 bases agree with TRBD1. J gave up 6 bases and V 3 bases, and 11 bases lay outside the gene matches. The length of the CDR3 is 16 residues. CDR1 is KGHSH, CDR2 LQKENI, per germline. In nucleotides, the CDR3 is TGTGCCAGCTCACCTCCCGACAGGGCAAGAAGCAATGAGCAGTTCTTC. Its protein product is CASSPPDRARSNEQFF.

The chain combines TRBV6-5 with TRBJ1-1; D is perhaps TRBD1 (6 bases). Trimming left V 7 bases short and J 4 bases short, with 16 bases between. The CDR3 length is 14 residues. Germline values: CDR1 MNHEY, CDR2 SVGAGI. CDR3 in amino acids: CASNAPGGRTEAFF. The CDR3, as DNA: TGTGCCAGCAATGCCCCCGGGGGGCGCACTGAAGCTTTCTTT.